One T cell receptor (beta chain) is described in this entry. As yet, its antigen is unknown. Produced via immunoSEQ multiplex PCR; TCRdb's table is partial and in-frame only. The sample includes some 140,000 clones, roughly 90% of them seen just once. There are 12 residues in the CDR3. V lost 0 bases to trimming and J lost 7 bases, with 4 bases between them. The germline V gene has CDR1 KGHSH and CDR2 LQKENI. These data are taken from a study of T cell responses to AZD1222 COVID-19 vaccine. Study-wide results and limits: Baseline testing showed seropositivity in only 5 or 6 AZD1222 recipients. Of spike-specific TCRs, nearly half reportedly target regions left unmutated in variants. Two doses of AZD1222 preceded a rise in Spike-specific TCR breadth and depth.

The sample here was peripheral blood, taken on day 0 of AZD1222 vaccination. The receptor's source is an adult in good health. The V gene is TRBV18, the J gene TRBJ2-1; D ambiguous. CDR3 sequence reads: CASSPPGNEQFF. Here the CDR3 DNA reads TGTGCCAGCTCACCACCCGGGAATGAGCAGTTCTTC. Complete variable domain (other parts from reference TRBV18 and TRBJ2-1): NAGVMQNPRHLVRRRGQEARLRCSPMKGHSHVYWYRQLPEEGLKFMVYLQKENIIDESGMPKERFSAEFPKEGPSILRIQQVVRGDSAAYFCASSPPGNEQFFGPGTRLTVL.